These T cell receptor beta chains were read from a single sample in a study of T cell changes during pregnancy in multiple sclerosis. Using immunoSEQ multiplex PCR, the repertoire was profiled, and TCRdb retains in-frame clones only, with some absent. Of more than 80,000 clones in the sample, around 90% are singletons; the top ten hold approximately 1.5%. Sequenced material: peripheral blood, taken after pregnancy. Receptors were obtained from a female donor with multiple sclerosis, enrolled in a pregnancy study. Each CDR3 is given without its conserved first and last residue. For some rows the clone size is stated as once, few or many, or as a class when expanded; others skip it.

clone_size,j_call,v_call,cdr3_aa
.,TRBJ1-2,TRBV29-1,SAGTADYGYT
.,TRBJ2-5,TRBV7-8,ASSRVTETQY
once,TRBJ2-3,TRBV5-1,ASSPVQGPDTQY
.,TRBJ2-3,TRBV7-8,ASSRAGLAGGGSTDTQY
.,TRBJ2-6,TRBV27,ASSPLQGPGANVLT
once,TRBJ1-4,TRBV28,ASSWSSSNEKLF
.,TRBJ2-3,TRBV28,ASSATGTPTDTQY
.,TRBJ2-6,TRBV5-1,ASSSGGEDGANVLT
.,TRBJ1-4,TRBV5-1,ASSLGTGKSEKLF
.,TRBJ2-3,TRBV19,ASGPSGGWDTQY
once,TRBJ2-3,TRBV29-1,SVETLSGGFTDTQY
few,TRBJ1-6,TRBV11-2,ASSRGFNSPLH
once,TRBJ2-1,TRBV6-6,ASSPVAGGLYNEQF
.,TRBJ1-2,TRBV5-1,ASSLALPGTGDGYT
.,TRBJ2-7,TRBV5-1,ASSLLAGAPGEQY
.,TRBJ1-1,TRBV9,ASSLGRGTGAGNTEAF
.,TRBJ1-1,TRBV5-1,ASSLDRGMNTEAF
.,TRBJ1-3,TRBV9,ASSVVGGSGNTIY
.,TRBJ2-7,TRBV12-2,ASRLVRQGQPTYEQY
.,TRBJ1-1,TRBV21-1,ASTPSGGGGDTEAF
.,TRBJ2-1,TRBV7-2,ASSLAQGSYNEQF
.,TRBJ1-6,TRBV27,ATGRVGSPLH
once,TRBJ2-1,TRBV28,ASSLEPREQF
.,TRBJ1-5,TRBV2,ASSEGFLGQPQH
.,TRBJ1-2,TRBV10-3,AISEIGPGQGSGYT
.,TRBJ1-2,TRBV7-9,ASSLGQGLYGYT
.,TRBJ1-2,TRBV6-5,ATSPTGDIDYGYT
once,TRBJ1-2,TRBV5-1,ASSESGGGNYGYT
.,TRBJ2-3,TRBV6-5,ASKPFRGTDTQY
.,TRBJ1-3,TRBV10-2,ASSSRRTGSLFSGNTIY
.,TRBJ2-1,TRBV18,ASSPAASYNEQF
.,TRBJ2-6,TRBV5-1,ASTEGGLAGGRPGANVLT
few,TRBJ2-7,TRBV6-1,ASSDQTSTAYEQY
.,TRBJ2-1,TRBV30,AWSVRLLYNEQF
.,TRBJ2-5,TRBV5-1,ASSLWGQGVQETQY
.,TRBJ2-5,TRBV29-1,SVAAAASETQY
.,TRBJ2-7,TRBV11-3,ASSSGQVGSYEQY
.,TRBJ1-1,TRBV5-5,ASILTSMNTEAL